The rows below give T cell receptor beta chains drawn from one sample of a study of T cell responses to AZD1222 COVID-19 vaccine. The data were produced by immunoSEQ multiplex PCR, yet TCRdb's version contains in-frame clones alone and is incomplete. In the table there are some 120,000 clones, about 89% of which are singletons. The specimen was peripheral blood, collected on day 0 of MenACWY control vaccination. The receptors come from an adult in good health. CDR3s include the opening cysteine and the closing phenylalanine or tryptophan. A D gene is named only where the DNA matches it firmly. Some rows have no size entry. The others give once, few or many, or a class for an expanded clone.

D	size	V	J	DNA	CDR3
TRBD1	NA	TRBV18	TRBJ1-2	TGTGCCAGCTCGAACGACAGGGACTATGGCTACACCTTC	CASSNDRDYGYTF
NA	few	TRBV5-1	TRBJ2-1	TGCGCCAGCAGCTTGGGAGAGGTAACCAGTGAGCAGTTCTTC	CASSLGEVTSEQFF
NA	NA	TRBV9	TRBJ2-7	TGTGCCAGCAGCGCAGGACTAATATCCTCCTACGAGCAGTACTTC	CASSAGLISSYEQYF
TRBD2	NA	TRBV2	TRBJ2-5	TGTGCCAGCCCGGACCGCGGGAGGGAGACCCAGTACTTC	CASPDRGRETQYF
TRBD2	once	TRBV5-4	TRBJ2-7	TGTGCCAGCAGCCTAAAGCGGGAGGGCCCCTACGAGCAGTACTTC	CASSLKREGPYEQYF
NA	NA	TRBV24-1	TRBJ2-7	TGTGCCACCAGTGATTTGGAGACAGGACCCGAGCAGTACTTC	CATSDLETGPEQYF
TRBD1	NA	TRBV2	TRBJ1-5	TGTGCCAGCAGTGATATATCCGGGACAGGGGGCGGAGGCAATCAGCCCCAGCATTTT	CASSDISGTGGGGNQPQHF
TRBD1	NA	TRBV9	TRBJ2-3	TGTGCCAGCAGGAAGGGGACAGGGGCAGATACGCAGTATTTT	CASRKGTGADTQYF
NA	NA	TRBV2	TRBJ1-2	TGTGCCAGCAGTGAGAGGGGAGACTATGGCTACACCTTC	CASSERGDYGYTF
NA	once	TRBV28	TRBJ2-1	TGTGCCAGCAGTGCCGACAGTTACCAATACAATGAGCAGTTCTTC	CASSADSYQYNEQFF
NA	NA	TRBV6-2/TRBV6-3	TRBJ2-1	TGTGCCAGCAGCCCCGGGACTGGCGAATTCGAGGAGCAGTTCTTC	CASSPGTGEFEEQFF
TRBD2	NA	TRBV19	TRBJ2-3	TGTGCCAGTAAACCGGGACTAGCGGCTAGCACAGATACGCAGTATTTT	CASKPGLAASTDTQYF
TRBD1	NA	TRBV11-3	TRBJ2-7	TGTGCCAGCAGCTTACGACAGGGGTTCGACGAGCAGTACTTC	CASSLRQGFDEQYF
TRBD2	few	TRBV6-4	TRBJ2-3	TGTGCCAGCAGTGAGCGGGAGTCAGATACGCAGTATTTT	CASSERESDTQYF
NA	NA	TRBV29-1	TRBJ2-2	TGCAGCGTTGGTAGCGGACAAACCGGGGAGCTGTTTTTT	CSVGSGQTGELFF
TRBD1	NA	TRBV9	TRBJ2-3	TGTGCCAGCAGCGTAGAAGGGACAGGGTTGTTGAATACGCAGTATTTT	CASSVEGTGLLNTQYF
NA	once	TRBV5-1	TRBJ2-2	TGCGCCAGCAGCTTGGACGCGTGGGGTCCTGGCACCGGGGAGCTGTTTTTT	CASSLDAWGPGTGELFF
TRBD2	NA	TRBV6-5	TRBJ2-3	TGTGCCAGCAGTTCTAGCGGGAGTCAGGCAGATACGCAGTATTTT	CASSSSGSQADTQYF
NA	NA	TRBV18	TRBJ1-3	TGTGCCAGCTCACCACTGGACGGAAACACCATATATTTT	CASSPLDGNTIYF
NA	once	TRBV27	TRBJ2-7	TGTGCCAGCAGTTTTAACCCCGGTATTGGCTACGAGCAGTACTTC	CASSFNPGIGYEQYF
TRBD1	once	TRBV11-3	TRBJ1-3	TGTGCCAGCAGCGTCCGTCAGGGGGCTGGAAACACCATATATTTT	CASSVRQGAGNTIYF
NA	NA	TRBV5-1	TRBJ1-1	TGCGCCAGCAGCTCCAAATGGGGTACCGCTGAAGCTTTCTTT	CASSSKWGTAEAFF
NA	NA	TRBV7-7	TRBJ2-3	TGTGCCAGCAGCTTGGGTGGGGGGCCCTCAGATACGCAGTATTTT	CASSLGGGPSDTQYF
TRBD1	NA	TRBV5-1	TRBJ2-1	TGCGCCAGCGGACAGGGGGAGGGTTACAATGAGCAGTTCTTC	CASGQGEGYNEQFF
TRBD2	NA	TRBV24-1	TRBJ2-2	TGTGCCACCAGCCCCTCCGGGGTAGCGGGATACACCGGGGAGCTGTTTTTT	CATSPSGVAGYTGELFF
NA	NA	TRBV18	TRBJ1-5	TGTGCCAGCACCAATAGGCCCCGGGGGCAGGGTAGCAATCAGCCCCAGCATTTT	CASTNRPRGQGSNQPQHF
NA	NA	TRBV4-3	TRBJ2-1	TGCGCCAGCAGCCAAGACGGCGGTAGGAATGAGCAGTTCTTC	CASSQDGGRNEQFF
NA	few	TRBV5-1	TRBJ1-4	TGCGCCAGCAGCTTGGGGGAATGGACATCTAATGAAAAACTGTTTTTT	CASSLGEWTSNEKLFF
NA	NA	TRBV24-1	TRBJ2-2	TGTGCCACCAGTGCCCCCCGGACTACGAACACCGGGGAGCTGTTTTTT	CATSAPRTTNTGELFF
NA	NA	TRBV7-6	TRBJ1-4	TGTGCCAGCAGCCAAGGGGCGGGAGTCGAAAAACTGTTTTTT	CASSQGAGVEKLFF
TRBD2	NA	TRBV11-2	TRBJ2-3	TGTGCCAGCAGCCCTAGCGGGATGAGCACAGATACGCAGTATTTT	CASSPSGMSTDTQYF
NA	once	TRBV10-2	TRBJ2-7	TGCGCCAGCAGTGGACGTAAAGGGGGGGGGCGCCTTTACGAGCAGTACTTC	CASSGRKGGGRLYEQYF
TRBD2	NA	TRBV7-9	TRBJ2-1	TGTGCCAGCAGCCGAAACTGGCGGGAGGGCCTATACAATGAGCAGTTCTTC	CASSRNWREGLYNEQFF
NA	NA	TRBV20-1	TRBJ1-1	TGCAGTGCTAGGGGGCCTATTGAAGCTTTCTTT	CSARGPIEAFF
NA	few	TRBV6-4	TRBJ2-3	TGTGCCAGCAGTGAGGAGGATAGCACAGATACGCAGTATTTT	CASSEEDSTDTQYF
TRBD2	NA	TRBV7-9	TRBJ2-2	TGTGCCAGCAGCCCTCGACTAGCGGGGGGAGCCGGGGAGCTGTTTTTT	CASSPRLAGGAGELFF
NA	NA	TRBV5-6	TRBJ2-1	TGTGCCAGCAGCTTGTTGGCCGGGGTTCTCTTCGATGAGCAGTTCTTC	CASSLLAGVLFDEQFF
NA	NA	TRBV7-2	TRBJ2-7	TGTGCCAGCAGCTTAGGGAGAAGGTCCCACGAGCAGTACTTC	CASSLGRRSHEQYF
TRBD1	NA	TRBV2	TRBJ2-1	TGTGCCAGCAGGACGGACAGGGGGAAGAGCTCCTACAATGAGCAGTTCTTC	CASRTDRGKSSYNEQFF
TRBD2	NA	TRBV6-5	TRBJ2-1	TGTGCCATAGCATCTAGCGGGCCCTACAATGAGCAGTTCTTC	CAIASSGPYNEQFF